The source of this T cell receptor beta chain is a study of CD8 T cells in ankylosing spondylitis. The study's findings and limits: There were earlier reports of some motif variants in reactive arthritis synovial fluid and blood. For ankylosing spondylitis blood, a TCR beta motif of seven to nine highly homologous variants appeared characteristic.

With respect to this clonotype: Its antigen remains unidentified. A read error may account for a junction end that differs from germline.

Scientists made TCR beta libraries using quantitative 5'-RACE with molecular barcodes. TCRdb recomputed calls from the 5' RACE reads with MiXCR, one row per CDR3 protein. The sample contains 200,000 to 300,000 distinct CDR3 sequences, roughly a tenth of which appear only once. Germline V gene data show CDR1 as KGHSH and CDR2 as LQKENI. CDR3 size: 15 residues. The V call is TRBV18, the J call TRBJ2-7, with a tentative D call TRBD1 (5 bases). The sequenced sample was blood, either unsorted or a sorted T cell fraction (not recorded which). The source is a male donor with ankylosing spondylitis or in good health (not recorded which). The CDR3 is CASSPPRSGNYGQYF. CDR3 in DNA: TGTGCCAGCTCACCACCGCGTTCAGGGAACTACGGGCAGTACTTC.